This T cell receptor beta chain was identified in a study of technical replicates of blood from several donors. This CDR3 contains 15 residues. Germline CDR1 and CDR2: SQVTM and ANQGSEA. V lost 6 bases, J lost 3 bases, and 5 bases stayed unmatched. TCRdb keeps only in-frame clones here, not all; method: immunoSEQ multiplex PCR. The sample contains about 7,200 clones, 96% of which appear only once. The chain recombines TRBV29-1 with TRBJ2-3, with TRBD2 matching 14 bases. This TCR derives from a human donor in good health. The source material was PBMCs. The CDR3 DNA follows: TGCAGCGTCATCGGGACTAGCGGGGGAACAGATACGCAGTATTTT. As protein: CSVIGTSGGTDTQYF.